This T cell receptor beta chain was profiled in a study of cytomegalovirus exposure and HLA in healthy donors. Study at large: A preliminary data release comprised tens of millions of unique TCRs obtained from HLA-typed donors.

This cohort consisted of healthy bone marrow donors. This CDR3 is built from 17 residues. CDR1 is LNHNV and CDR2 is YYDKDF in the germline V gene (reference sequence). Trimming cost V 0 bases and J 6 bases, with 15 bases left between them. Primers: 60 Vbeta forward and 13 Jbeta reverse. The data were produced by immunoSEQ multiplex PCR, yet TCRdb's version contains in-frame clones alone and is incomplete. The data show about 120,000 clones, about 80% seen once. The sequencing input was PBMCs. The origin of this receptor is a woman aged 40 to 49 in good health and CMV-seropositive. This chain connects TRBV15 to TRBJ1-6, with D unresolved. CDR3 nucleotide sequence: TGTGCCACCAGCAGAGACCATTCCGCCGGAGGTAATTCACCCCTCCACTTT. This gives the protein CATSRDHSAGGNSPLHF.